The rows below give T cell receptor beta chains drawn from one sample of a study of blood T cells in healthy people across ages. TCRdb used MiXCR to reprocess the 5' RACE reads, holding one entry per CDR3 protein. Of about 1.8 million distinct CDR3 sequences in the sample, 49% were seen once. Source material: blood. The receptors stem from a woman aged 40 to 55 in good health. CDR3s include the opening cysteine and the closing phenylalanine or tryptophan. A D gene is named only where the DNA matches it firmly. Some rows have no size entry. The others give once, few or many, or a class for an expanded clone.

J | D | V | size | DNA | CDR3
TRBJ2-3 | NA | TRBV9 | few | TGTGCCAGCAGCGTAGGGGTTGGGGGGTCCCTGGATACGCAGTATTTT | CASSVGVGGSLDTQYF
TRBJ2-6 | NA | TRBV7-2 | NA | TGTGCCAGCAGCCCCAGGTCAGGGACTGGGGCCAACGTCCTGACTTTC | CASSPRSGTGANVLTF
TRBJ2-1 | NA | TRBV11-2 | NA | TGTGCCAGCAGCTTAGATCGGAGAGCCCAAGAGACCCAGTTCTTC | CASSLDRRAQETQFF
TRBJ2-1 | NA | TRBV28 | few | TGTGCCAGCAGTTCCTTAACGTCTGGCAATGAGCAGTTCTTC | CASSSLTSGNEQFF
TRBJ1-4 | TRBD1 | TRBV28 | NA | TGTGCCAGCAGTGCTACAGGGGCCGGGGGGAGTGGTAAACTGTTTTTT | CASSATGAGGSGKLFF
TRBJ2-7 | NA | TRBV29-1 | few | TGCAGCGTTGTAGGTGCCAGAACCTACGAGCAGTACTTC | CSVVGARTYEQYF
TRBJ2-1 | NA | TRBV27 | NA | TGTGCCAGCAGTCGGCCCCAAAACAATGAGCAGTTCTTC | CASSRPQNNEQFF
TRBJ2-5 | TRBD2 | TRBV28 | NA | TGTGCCAGCAGTTTATTCGGCGGGGGGGGACAAGAGACCCAGTACTTC | CASSLFGGGGQETQYF
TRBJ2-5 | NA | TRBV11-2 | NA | TGTGCCAGCAGCCCACTTACACCGGAGACCCAGTACTTC | CASSPLTPETQYF
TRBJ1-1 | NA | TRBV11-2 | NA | TGTGCCAGCAGCCCACCGGAGATACGAACTGAAGCTTTCTTT | CASSPPEIRTEAFF
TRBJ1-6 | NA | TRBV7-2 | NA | TGTGCCAGCAGCTCATCCTCGGACGACGTCCTCCACTTT | CASSSSSDDVLHF
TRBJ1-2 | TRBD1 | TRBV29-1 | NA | TGCAGCGTTGAAGATCTGAGGGACAGGAGGGGCTACACCTTC | CSVEDLRDRRGYTF
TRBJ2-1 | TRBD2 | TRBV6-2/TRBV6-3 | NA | TGTGCCAGCAGTTACTCGGCTAGCGGGGGCACTAAGAAGTTCTTC | CASSYSASGGTKKFF
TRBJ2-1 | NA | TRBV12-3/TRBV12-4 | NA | TGTGCCAGCAGTTTTGGTCTGTGGGGCCGCTCCTACAATGAGCAGTTCTTC | CASSFGLWGRSYNEQFF
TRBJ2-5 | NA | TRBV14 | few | TGTGCCAGCAGCCAAGTCAGCGGTCGAGAGGAGACCCAGTACTTC | CASSQVSGREETQYF
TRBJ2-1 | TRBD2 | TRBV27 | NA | TGTGCCAGCAGTCAAACCTGGACTAGCGGGGGTAGTGAGCAGTTCTTC | CASSQTWTSGGSEQFF
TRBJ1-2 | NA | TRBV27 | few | TGTGCCAGCAGTTTTTATCGTCCGACAGGAGACAAAGCTAACTATGGCTACACCTTC | CASSFYRPTGDKANYGYTF